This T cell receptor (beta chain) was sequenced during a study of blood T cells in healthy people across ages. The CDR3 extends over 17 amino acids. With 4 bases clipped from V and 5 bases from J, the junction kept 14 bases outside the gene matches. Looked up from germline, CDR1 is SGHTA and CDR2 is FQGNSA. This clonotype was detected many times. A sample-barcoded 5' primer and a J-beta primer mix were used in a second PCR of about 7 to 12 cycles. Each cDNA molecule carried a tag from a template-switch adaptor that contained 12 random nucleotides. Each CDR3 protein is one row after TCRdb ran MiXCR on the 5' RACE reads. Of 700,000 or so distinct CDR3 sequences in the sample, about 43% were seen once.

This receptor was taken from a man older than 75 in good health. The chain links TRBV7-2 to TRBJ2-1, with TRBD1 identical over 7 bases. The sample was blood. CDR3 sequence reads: CASSSRTGKFLNNEQFF. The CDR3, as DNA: TGTGCCAGCAGCTCGAGGACAGGCAAATTCTTGAACAATGAGCAGTTCTTC. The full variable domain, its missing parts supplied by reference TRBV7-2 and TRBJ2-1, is GAGVSQSPSNKVTEKGKDVELRCDPISGHTALYWYRQSLGQGLEFLIYFQGNSAPDKSGLPSDRFSAERTGGSVSTLTIQRTQQEDSAVYLCASSSRTGKFLNNEQFFGPGTRLTVL.